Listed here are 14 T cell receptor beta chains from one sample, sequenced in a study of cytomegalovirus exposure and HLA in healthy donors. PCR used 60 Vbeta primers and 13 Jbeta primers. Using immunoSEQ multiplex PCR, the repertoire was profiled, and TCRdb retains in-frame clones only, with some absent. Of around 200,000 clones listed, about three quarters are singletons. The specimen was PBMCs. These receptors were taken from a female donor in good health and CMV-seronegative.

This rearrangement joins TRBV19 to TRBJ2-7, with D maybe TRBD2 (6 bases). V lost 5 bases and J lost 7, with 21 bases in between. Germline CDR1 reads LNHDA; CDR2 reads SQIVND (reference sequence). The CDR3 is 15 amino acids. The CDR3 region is CASSPRLAPGGEQYF. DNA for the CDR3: TGTGCCAGTAGTCCTAGACTCGCCCCCGGGGGAGAGCAGTACTTC.

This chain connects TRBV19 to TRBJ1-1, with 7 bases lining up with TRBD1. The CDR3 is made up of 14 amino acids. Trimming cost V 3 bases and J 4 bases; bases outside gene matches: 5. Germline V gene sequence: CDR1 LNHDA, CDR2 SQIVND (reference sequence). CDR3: CASSIVTGSTEAFF. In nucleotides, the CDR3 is TGTGCCAGTAGTATCGTGACAGGGAGCACTGAAGCTTTCTTT.

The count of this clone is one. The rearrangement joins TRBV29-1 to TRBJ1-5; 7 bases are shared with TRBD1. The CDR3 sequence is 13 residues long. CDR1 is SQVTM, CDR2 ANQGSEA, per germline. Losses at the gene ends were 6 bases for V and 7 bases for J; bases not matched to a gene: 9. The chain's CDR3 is CSVTDREEQPQHF. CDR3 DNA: TGCAGCGTAACCGACAGGGAGGAACAGCCCCAGCATTTT. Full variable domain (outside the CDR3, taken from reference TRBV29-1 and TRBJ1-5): SAVISQKPSRDICQRGTSLTIQCQVDSQVTMMFWYRQQPGQSLTLIATANQGSEATYESGFVIDKFPISRPNLTFSTLTVSNMSPEDSSIYLCSVTDREEQPQHFGDGTRLSIL.

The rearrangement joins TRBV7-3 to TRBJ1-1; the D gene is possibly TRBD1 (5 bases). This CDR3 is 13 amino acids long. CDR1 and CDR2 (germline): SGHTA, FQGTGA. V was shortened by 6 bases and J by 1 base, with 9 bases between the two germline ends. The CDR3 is CASRGTGNTEAFF. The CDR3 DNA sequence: TGTGCCAGCAGAGGAACAGGGAACACTGAAGCTTTCTTT.

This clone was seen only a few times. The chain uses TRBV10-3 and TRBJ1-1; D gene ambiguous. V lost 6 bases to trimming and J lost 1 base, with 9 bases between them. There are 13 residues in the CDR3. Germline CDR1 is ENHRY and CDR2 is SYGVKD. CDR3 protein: CAISPDTNTEAFF. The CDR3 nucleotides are TGTGCCATCAGCCCAGACACGAACACTGAAGCTTTCTTT.

The CDR3 loop is CASSWGDRNTEAFF. In nucleotides, the CDR3 is TGTGCCAGCAGCTGGGGGGACAGAAACACTGAAGCTTTCTTT. This chain uses TRBV5-6 with TRBJ1-1, with 7 bases lining up with TRBD1. The ends lost 3 bases at V and 2 bases at J; junction bases unmatched: 4. Germline assignment: CDR1 SGHDT and CDR2 YYEEEE. There are 14 residues in the CDR3.

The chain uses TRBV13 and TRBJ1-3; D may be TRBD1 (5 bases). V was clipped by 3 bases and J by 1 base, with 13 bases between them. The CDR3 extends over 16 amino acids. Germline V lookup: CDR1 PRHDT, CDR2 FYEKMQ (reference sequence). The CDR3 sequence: CASSFLGGGSGNTIYF. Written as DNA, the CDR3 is TGTGCCAGCAGCTTTCTTGGGGGGGGATCTGGAAACACCATATATTTT.

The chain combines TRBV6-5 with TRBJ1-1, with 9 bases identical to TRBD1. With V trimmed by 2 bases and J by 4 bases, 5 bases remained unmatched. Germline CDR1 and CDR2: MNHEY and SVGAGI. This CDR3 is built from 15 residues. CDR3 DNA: TGTGCCAGCAGTTACACGGGACAGGGTCCCACTGAAGCTTTCTTT. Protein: CASSYTGQGPTEAFF.

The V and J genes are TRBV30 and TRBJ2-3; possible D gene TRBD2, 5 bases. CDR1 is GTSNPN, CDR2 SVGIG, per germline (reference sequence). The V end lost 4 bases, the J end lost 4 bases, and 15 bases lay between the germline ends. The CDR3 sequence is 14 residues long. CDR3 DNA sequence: TGTGCCTGGACGACGACCGGAGGACCAGATACGCAGTATTTT. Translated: CAWTTTGGPDTQYF. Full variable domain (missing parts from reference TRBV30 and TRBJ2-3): SQTIHQWPATLVQPVGSPLSLECTVEGTSNPNLYWYRQAAGRGLQLLFYSVGIGQISSEVPQNLSASRPQDRQFILSSKKLLLSDSGFYLCAWTTTGGPDTQYFGPGTRLTVL.

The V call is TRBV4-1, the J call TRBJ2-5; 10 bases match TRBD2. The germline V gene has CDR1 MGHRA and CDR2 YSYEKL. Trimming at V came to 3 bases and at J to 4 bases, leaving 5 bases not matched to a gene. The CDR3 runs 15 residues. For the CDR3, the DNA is TGCGCCAGCAGCCAGCGGGGACTAGCGCGAGAGACCCAGTACTTC. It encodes CASSQRGLARETQYF.

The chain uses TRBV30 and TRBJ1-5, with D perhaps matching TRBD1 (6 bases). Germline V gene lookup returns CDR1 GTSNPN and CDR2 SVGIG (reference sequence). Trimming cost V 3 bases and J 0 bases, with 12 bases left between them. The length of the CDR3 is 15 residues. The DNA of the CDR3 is TGTGCCTGGAGCGAGGGGGATTATAGCAATCAGCCCCAGCATTTT. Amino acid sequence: CAWSEGDYSNQPQHF.

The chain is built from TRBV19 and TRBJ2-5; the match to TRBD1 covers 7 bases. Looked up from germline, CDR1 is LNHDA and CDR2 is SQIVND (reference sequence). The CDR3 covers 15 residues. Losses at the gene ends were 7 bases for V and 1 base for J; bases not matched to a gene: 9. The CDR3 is CASKRGTDFQETQYF. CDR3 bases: TGTGCCAGTAAAAGAGGGACAGACTTCCAAGAGACCCAGTACTTC.

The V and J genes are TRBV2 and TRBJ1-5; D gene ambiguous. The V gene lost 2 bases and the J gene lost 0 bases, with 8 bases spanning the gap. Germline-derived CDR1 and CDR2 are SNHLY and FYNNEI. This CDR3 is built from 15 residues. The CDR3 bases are TGTGCCAGCAGTGAATACCTAAATAGCAATCAGCCCCAGCATTTT. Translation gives CASSEYLNSNQPQHF.

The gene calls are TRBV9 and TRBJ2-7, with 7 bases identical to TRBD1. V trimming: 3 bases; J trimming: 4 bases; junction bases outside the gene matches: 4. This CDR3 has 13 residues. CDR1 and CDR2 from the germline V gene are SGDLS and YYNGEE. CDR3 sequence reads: CASSATTGYEQYF. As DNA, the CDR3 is TGTGCCAGCAGCGCTACGACAGGGTACGAGCAGTACTTC.